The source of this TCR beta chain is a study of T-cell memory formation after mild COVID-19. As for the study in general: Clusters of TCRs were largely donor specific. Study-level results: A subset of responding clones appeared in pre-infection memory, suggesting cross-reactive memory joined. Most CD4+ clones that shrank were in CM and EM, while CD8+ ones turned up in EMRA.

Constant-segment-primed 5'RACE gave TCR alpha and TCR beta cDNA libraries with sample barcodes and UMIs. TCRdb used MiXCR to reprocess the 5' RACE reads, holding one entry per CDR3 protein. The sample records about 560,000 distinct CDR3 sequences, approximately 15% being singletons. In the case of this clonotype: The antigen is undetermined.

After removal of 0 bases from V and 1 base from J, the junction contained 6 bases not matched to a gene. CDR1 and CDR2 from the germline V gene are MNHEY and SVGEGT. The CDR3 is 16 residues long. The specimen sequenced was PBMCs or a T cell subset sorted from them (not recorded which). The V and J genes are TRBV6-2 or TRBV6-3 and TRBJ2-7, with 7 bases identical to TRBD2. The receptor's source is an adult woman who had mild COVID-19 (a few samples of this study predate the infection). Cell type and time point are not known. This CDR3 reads CASSYSPGRESYEQYF. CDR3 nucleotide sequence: TGTGCCAGCAGTTACTCACCCGGGCGGGAGTCCTACGAGCAGTACTTC.